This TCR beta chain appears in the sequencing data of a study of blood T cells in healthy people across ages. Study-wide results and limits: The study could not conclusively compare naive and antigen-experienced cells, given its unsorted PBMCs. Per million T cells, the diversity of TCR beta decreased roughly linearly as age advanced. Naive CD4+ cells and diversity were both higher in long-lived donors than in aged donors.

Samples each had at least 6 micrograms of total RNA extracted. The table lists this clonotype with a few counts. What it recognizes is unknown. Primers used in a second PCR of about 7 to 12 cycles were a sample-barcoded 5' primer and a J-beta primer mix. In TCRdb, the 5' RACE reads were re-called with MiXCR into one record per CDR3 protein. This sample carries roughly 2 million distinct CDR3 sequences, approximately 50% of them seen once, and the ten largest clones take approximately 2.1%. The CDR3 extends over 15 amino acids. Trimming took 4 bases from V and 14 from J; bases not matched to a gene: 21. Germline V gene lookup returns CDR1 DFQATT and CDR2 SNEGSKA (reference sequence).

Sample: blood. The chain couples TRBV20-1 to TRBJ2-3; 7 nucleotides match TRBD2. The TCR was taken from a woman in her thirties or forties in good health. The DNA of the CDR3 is TGCAGTGCTACCCCGGTCGAGACTAGCAGGTCGGCTCGGTATTTT. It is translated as CSATPVETSRSARYF.